This TCR beta chain came from a study of CD8 T cells in ankylosing spondylitis. In TCRdb, the 5' RACE reads were re-called with MiXCR into one record per CDR3 protein. This table holds roughly 69,000 distinct CDR3 sequences, about 5.2% found once. Worth noting for this clonotype: With a much larger clone just one base away, this may be a read error.

The CDR3 length is 14 residues. CDR1 is SGHTA and CDR2 is FQGTGA in the germline V gene. Sample: blood, either unsorted or a sorted T cell fraction (not recorded which). The chain employs TRBV7-3 and TRBJ1-6; 7 bases line up with TRBD1. This sequence was found in a male donor with ankylosing spondylitis or in good health (not recorded which). The CDR3 DNA reads TGTGCCAGCGGCTTAGAACAGGGGAGCTCACCCCTCCACTTT. Translation: CASGLEQGSSPLHF.